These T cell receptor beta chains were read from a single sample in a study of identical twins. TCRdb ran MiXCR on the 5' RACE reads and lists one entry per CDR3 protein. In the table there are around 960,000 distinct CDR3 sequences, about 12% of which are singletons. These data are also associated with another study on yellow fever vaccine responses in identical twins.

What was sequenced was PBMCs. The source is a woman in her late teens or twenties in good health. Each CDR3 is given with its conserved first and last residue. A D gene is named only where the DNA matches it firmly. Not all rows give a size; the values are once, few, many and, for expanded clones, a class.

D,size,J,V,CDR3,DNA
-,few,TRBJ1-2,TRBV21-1,CASSPRDRSSPHYGYTF,TGTGCCAGCAGCCCCCGGGACAGGTCGTCTCCGCACTATGGCTACACCTTC
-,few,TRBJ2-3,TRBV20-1,CSASRTGLTDTQYF,TGCAGTGCGAGTCGAACGGGACTTACAGATACGCAGTATTTT
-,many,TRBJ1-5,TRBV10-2,CASSERNQPQHF,TGCGCCAGCAGTGAACGGAATCAGCCCCAGCATTTT
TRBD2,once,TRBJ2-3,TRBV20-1,CSAPGLAGGGTDTQYF,TGCAGTGCTCCCGGACTAGCGGGAGGCGGCACAGATACGCAGTATTTT
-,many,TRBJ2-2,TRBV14,CASSQVLTTGELFF,TGTGCCAGCAGCCAAGTATTGACTACCGGGGAGCTGTTTTTT
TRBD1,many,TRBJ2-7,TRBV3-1,CASSLPSGTARGEQYF,TGTGCCAGCAGCCTACCCTCCGGGACAGCAAGGGGCGAGCAGTACTTC
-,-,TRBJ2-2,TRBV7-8,CVWSGDTGELFF,TGTGTCTGGTCGGGCGACACCGGGGAGCTGTTTTTT
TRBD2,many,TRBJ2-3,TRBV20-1,CSASMGGSSLPGTDTQYF,TGCAGTGCCAGCATGGGGGGGTCCTCCCTACCTGGCACAGATACGCAGTATTTT
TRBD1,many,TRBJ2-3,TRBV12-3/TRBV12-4,CASRDRGLTDTQYF,TGTGCCAGCAGAGACAGGGGGCTCACAGATACGCAGTATTTT
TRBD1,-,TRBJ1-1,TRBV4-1,CASSQPQQGVVEAFF,TGCGCCAGCAGCCAACCCCAGCAGGGGGTGGTTGAAGCTTTCTTT
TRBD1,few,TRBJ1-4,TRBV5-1,CASSLTRGAFNEKLFF,TGCGCCAGCAGCTTAACCAGGGGGGCCTTTAATGAAAAACTGTTTTTT
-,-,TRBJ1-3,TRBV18,CASSPPFPDSGNTIYF,TGTGCCAGCTCACCCCCCTTCCCGGACTCTGGAAACACCATATATTTT
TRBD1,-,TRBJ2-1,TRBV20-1,CSAHLDRVNEQFF,TGCAGTGCTCACCTGGACAGGGTGAATGAGCAGTTCTTC
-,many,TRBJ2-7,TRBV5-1,CASSALGRYEQYF,TGCGCCAGCAGCGCCCTTGGTCGCTACGAGCAGTACTTC
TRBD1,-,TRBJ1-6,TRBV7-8,CASSLEGAGYSNNSPLHF,TGTGCCAGCAGCTTAGAGGGGGCTGGATATAGCAATAATTCACCCCTCCACTTT
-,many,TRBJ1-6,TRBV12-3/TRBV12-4,CASSSRDRSSPLHF,TGTGCCAGCAGTTCCCGGGACCGTAGTTCACCCCTCCACTTT
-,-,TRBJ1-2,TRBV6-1,CASSGGSPYGYTF,TGTGCCAGCAGTGGAGGGAGTCCCTATGGCTACACCTTC
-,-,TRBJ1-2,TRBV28,CASSTPTARINYGYTF,TGTGCCAGCAGTACTCCGACAGCGCGTATAAACTATGGCTACACCTTC
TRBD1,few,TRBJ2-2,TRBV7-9,CASSLVQGATNTGELFF,TGTGCCAGCAGCTTAGTGCAGGGGGCTACGAACACCGGGGAGCTGTTTTTT
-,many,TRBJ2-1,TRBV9,CASSVSGTNNEQFF,TGTGCCAGCAGCGTATCGGGGACCAACAATGAGCAGTTCTTC
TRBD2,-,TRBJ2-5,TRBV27,CASALRLLAGLETQYF,TGTGCCAGCGCCTTAAGATTGCTAGCGGGACTGGAGACCCAGTACTTC
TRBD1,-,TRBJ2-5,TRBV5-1,CASSPRQGAGSETQYF,TGCGCCAGCAGCCCAAGACAGGGGGCGGGTTCAGAGACCCAGTACTTC
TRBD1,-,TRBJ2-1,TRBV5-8,CASSPRDRGYNEHFF,TGTGCCAGCAGCCCCCGGGACAGGGGTTACAATGAGCACTTCTTC
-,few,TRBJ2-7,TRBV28,CASSFPIEGPSSYEQYF,TGTGCCAGCAGCTTCCCCATTGAGGGCCCGAGCTCCTACGAGCAGTACTTC
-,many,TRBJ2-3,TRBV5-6,CASSLGFGSQDTQYF,TGTGCCAGCAGCTTGGGCTTCGGGAGTCAGGATACGCAGTATTTT
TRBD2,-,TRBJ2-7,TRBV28,CASSRGTSGMSYEQYF,TGTGCCAGCAGTCGCGGGACTAGCGGGATGTCCTACGAGCAGTACTTC
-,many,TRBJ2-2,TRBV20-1,CSARGLATGELFF,TGCAGTGCTAGAGGGCTAGCGACGGGGGAGCTGTTTTTT
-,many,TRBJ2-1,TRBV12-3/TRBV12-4,CASSLAGTEQFF,TGTGCCAGCAGTTTGGCAGGGACTGAGCAGTTCTTC
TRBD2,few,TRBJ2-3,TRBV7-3,CASSSLRLAFNSTDTQYF,TGTGCCAGCAGCTCCCTGCGACTAGCCTTCAATAGCACAGATACGCAGTATTTT
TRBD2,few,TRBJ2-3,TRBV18,CASSPPGLGTDTQYF,TGTGCCAGCTCACCTCCGGGACTAGGCACAGATACGCAGTATTTT
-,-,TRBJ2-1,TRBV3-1,CASSQAQDENTRRANEQFF,TGTGCCAGCAGCCAAGCTCAGGATGAAAACACTCGGAGAGCCAATGAGCAGTTCTTC
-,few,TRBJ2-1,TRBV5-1,CASSSELEQFF,TGCGCCAGCAGCTCCGAGCTTGAGCAGTTCTTC
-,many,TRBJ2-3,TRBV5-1,CASSLAVQGGPSATQYF,TGCGCCAGCAGCTTGGCGGTTCAGGGGGGACCATCCGCTACGCAGTATTTT